This passage covers 27 T cell receptor beta chains from one sample sequenced in a study of multiple sclerosis patients with progressive multifocal leukoencephalopathy. Sample time point: approximately 12 months of natalizumab therapy. Only in-frame clones appear in the TCRdb table, and some are missing; sequencing was by immunoSEQ multiplex PCR. The table includes 30,000 or so clones, 90% detected once. Sequencing was performed on PBMCs, taken from a patient treated with natalizumab. Every receptor here comes from a human donor with multiple sclerosis.

The J gene is TRBJ2-2, the V gene TRBV4-1; TRBD1 matches at 8 bases. V dropped 1 base and J dropped 7; count of bases not matched to a gene: 5. Germline V gene sequence: CDR1 MGHRA, CDR2 YSYEKL. This CDR3 is built from 15 residues. DNA of the CDR3: TGCGCCAGCAGCCAAGGCAGGGGGCATAACGGGGAGCTGTTTTTT. This encodes CASSQGRGHNGELFF.

The chain has TRBV6-4 and TRBJ1-6, with D perhaps matching TRBD1 (6 bases). Trimming removed 5 bases at V and 10 bases at J, with 15 bases between. The CDR3 sequence is 14 residues long. Per germline, CDR1 MRHNA and CDR2 SNTAGT. As DNA, the CDR3 is TGTGCCAGCAGTCCTAACAGGGTCGGGTCACCCCTCCACTTT. The encoded protein is CASSPNRVGSPLHF.

The V call is TRBV7-6, the J call TRBJ1-1; 8 bases fit TRBD1. The V segment lost 3 bases and the J segment 0 bases; nucleotides outside the gene matches: 6. Germline loops: CDR1 SGHVS, CDR2 FNYEAQ. This CDR3 comprises 16 residues. The CDR3 region is CASSLNPGQVNTEAFF. CDR3 sequence (DNA): TGTGCCAGCAGCTTGAACCCGGGACAGGTGAACACTGAAGCTTTCTTT.

This rearrangement joins TRBV5-1 to TRBJ2-5, with 9 nucleotides matching TRBD1. Germline CDR1 SGHRS, CDR2 YFSETQ. CDR3 length equals 14 residues. J gave up 2 bases and V 2 bases, and 1 base lay outside the gene matches. CDR3 DNA: TGCGCCAGCAGCTTACAGGGGGCTCAAGAGACCCAGTACTTC. It specifies CASSLQGAQETQYF.

For the CDR3, the DNA is TGTGCCAGCAGCGTAGCTGGCGGGGGGGTCACCACCGGGGAGCTGTTTTTT. It codes for CASSVAGGGVTTGELFF. V gene TRBV9 combines with J gene TRBJ2-2; 9 positions match TRBD2. The trim removed 0 bases at V and 4 bases at J, leaving 7 bases unmatched. There are 17 residues in the CDR3. The germline CDR1 and CDR2 sequences are SGDLS and YYNGEE.

This clone has only a few counts. This chain uses TRBV4-2 with TRBJ1-1; D gene ambiguous. Per the germline V gene, CDR1 is LGHNA and CDR2 is YNFKEQ. The V end was cut by 0 bases, the J end by 1 base, with 3 bases between. The length of the CDR3 is 13 residues. The CDR3 region is CASSQERNTEAFF. The CDR3 DNA reads as TGTGCCAGCAGCCAAGAAAGGAACACTGAAGCTTTCTTT.

The chain couples TRBV5-1 to TRBJ1-5; D not resolved. The CDR3 covers 14 residues. The V gene lost 4 bases and the J gene lost 3 bases, with 11 bases spanning the gap. In germline, CDR1 is SGHRS, CDR2 YFSETQ. This chain's CDR3 is CASSSDPDNQPQHF. CDR3 coding DNA: TGCGCCAGCAGCAGTGACCCGGACAATCAGCCCCAGCATTTT.

In DNA form, the CDR3 reads TGTGCCAGCAGCCAACAGGGCGGAGAGACCCAGTACTTC. Protein: CASSQQGGETQYF. This rearrangement joins TRBV7-3 to TRBJ2-5; possibly TRBD1 for D (6 bases). Trimming shortened V by 5 bases and J by 4 bases, and 11 bases separated the two germline ends. CDR3 length: 13 amino acids. The germline V gene encodes CDR1 SGHTA and CDR2 FQGTGA.

V and J are TRBV10-3 and TRBJ1-2; possibly TRBD1 for D (6 bases). The CDR3 extends over 15 amino acids. CDR1 ENHRY and CDR2 SYGVKD come from the germline V gene. V lost 2 bases and J lost 4, with 14 bases in between. CDR3 nucleotides: TGTGCCATCAGTGAGCCAGGGGTCATCTTCTATGGCTACACCTTC. Translation gives CAISEPGVIFYGYTF.

This rearrangement joins TRBV12-5 to TRBJ2-1; 8 bases line up with TRBD2. Germline V gene lookup returns CDR1 LGHNT and CDR2 FRNRAP. V dropped 4 bases and J dropped 2; count of bases not matched to a gene: 4. CDR3 size: 15 residues. The CDR3 DNA reads TGTGCTAGTGGTTCCGGACTAGCTCCCTACAATGAGCAGTTCTTC. Protein: CASGSGLAPYNEQFF.

V gene TRBV13 combines with J gene TRBJ2-7; D unresolved. The germline V gene encodes CDR1 PRHDT and CDR2 FYEKMQ (reference sequence). CDR3 length: 17 amino acids. Trimming took off 2 bases at V and 2 bases at J, with 19 bases between the two ends. The DNA of the CDR3 is TGTGCCAGCAGCTTAAGCAGATTCTCCCGGATTACCTACGAGCAGTACTTC. Protein product: CASSLSRFSRITYEQYF.

This clone was counted once. The chain uses TRBV6-5 and TRBJ2-7; 8 nucleotides align to TRBD2. This CDR3 is built from 14 residues. The V gene's germline CDR1 is MNHEY and CDR2 SVGAGI. Trimming took 6 bases from V and 3 from J; bases not matched to a gene: 7. The CDR3 here is CASSPGGAHYEQYF. The CDR3 DNA follows: TGTGCCAGCAGCCCCGGGGGGGCCCACTACGAGCAGTACTTC.

The chain combines TRBV27 with TRBJ2-2; 7 nucleotides line up with TRBD1. Germline V lookup: CDR1 MNHEY, CDR2 SMNVEV (reference sequence). V lost 6 bases and J lost 7; bases outside the gene matches: 5. The CDR3 is 13 amino acids. CDR3: CASSDRAIGELFF. In DNA form, the CDR3 reads TGTGCCAGCAGCGACAGGGCGATCGGGGAGCTGTTTTTT.

This chain uses TRBV6-5 with TRBJ1-4; D is ambiguous. This CDR3 has 16 residues. V dropped 3 bases and J dropped 2 bases, with 13 bases sitting between them. Per germline, CDR1 MNHEY and CDR2 SVGAGI. DNA for the CDR3: TGTGCCAGCAGTTATACCTTCGGTCGGACTAATGAAAAACTGTTTTTT. Residues: CASSYTFGRTNEKLFF.

This clone was recorded once. This chain uses TRBV11-3 with TRBJ2-7; tentative D call: TRBD1 (5 bases). Germline V lookup: CDR1 SGHNT, CDR2 YENEEA. This CDR3 spans 14 amino acids. Deletions cut 2 bases from V and 4 bases from J, with 12 bases between. Here the CDR3 reads CASSLRGFGYEQYF. CDR3 DNA sequence: TGTGCCAGCAGCTTAAGGGGTTTTGGATACGAGCAGTACTTC.

This clone was counted only a few times. The gene calls are TRBV10-1 and TRBJ1-1, with D possibly TRBD1 on 5 matching bases. Trimming took 3 bases from V and 7 from J, leaving 12 bases between them. This CDR3 region has 13 residues. Germline loops: CDR1 WNHNN, CDR2 SYGVQD (reference sequence). The CDR3: CASSETPTDEAFF. CDR3 DNA sequence: TGCGCCAGCAGTGAAACCCCGACAGATGAAGCTTTCTTT.

V and J are TRBV7-3 and TRBJ1-1; D is uncertain. Trimming stripped 5 bases from V and 1 base from J, with 14 bases between. The CDR3 sequence is 15 residues long. Germline-derived CDR1 and CDR2 are SGHTA and FQGTGA. CDR3: CASSPSTTPNTEAFF. DNA of the CDR3: TGTGCCAGCAGCCCGTCTACTACGCCGAACACTGAAGCTTTCTTT.

The chain links TRBV7-3 to TRBJ2-3; D is uncertain. Germline V gene sequence: CDR1 SGHTA, CDR2 FQGTGA. V lost 0 bases, J lost 6 bases, and 7 bases lay in between. This CDR3 has 13 residues. The CDR3 is CASSLTPRDTQYF. CDR3 coding DNA: TGTGCCAGCAGCTTAACCCCCCGGGATACGCAGTATTTT.

The count of this clone is one. The chain recombines TRBV4-3 with TRBJ2-7; a possible D gene is TRBD1 (5 bases). The CDR3 sequence is 14 residues long. Germline-derived CDR1 and CDR2 are LGHNA and YSLEER. Trimming left V 1 base short and J 2 bases short, with 9 bases between. CDR3 loop: CASSQAAGPYEQYF. The CDR3 coding sequence is TGCGCCAGCAGCCAAGCGGCAGGGCCCTACGAGCAGTACTTC.

This rearrangement joins TRBV11-3 to TRBJ2-2, with D hard to call. CDR3 size: 16 residues. CDR1 is SGHNT and CDR2 is YENEEA in the germline V gene. The V end was cut by 5 bases, the J end by 2 bases, with 15 bases between. The CDR3 DNA reads TGTGCCAGCAGCCATAAAACAGCTAGAAACACCGGGGAGCTGTTTTTT. Translation gives CASSHKTARNTGELFF. Together with reference TRBV11-3 and TRBJ2-2, the CDR3 gives the full variable domain: EAGVVQSPRYKIIEKKQPVAFWCNPISGHNTLYWYLQNLGQGPELLIRYENEEAVDDSQLPKDRFSAERLKGVDSTLKIQPAELGDSAVYLCASSHKTARNTGELFFGEGSRLTVL.

This chain uses TRBV29-1 with TRBJ2-1; D gene uncertain. Germline CDR1 is SQVTM and CDR2 is ANQGSEA. The V gene lost 3 bases and the J gene lost 0 bases, with 12 bases spanning the gap. The CDR3 has 15 residues. CDR3 amino acids: CSVEDLYHSYNEQFF. The CDR3 coding sequence is TGCAGCGTTGAGGATTTATATCACTCCTACAATGAGCAGTTCTTC.

The CDR3 protein is CASSRNRGGTEAFF. The DNA of the CDR3 is TGTGCCAGCAGCCGGAACCGAGGGGGCACTGAAGCTTTCTTT. The rearrangement links TRBV13 to TRBJ1-1; D is possibly TRBD1 (6 bases). V gave up 5 bases and J gave up 4 bases, with 14 bases separating them. The CDR3 consists of 14 residues. Germline CDR1 and CDR2: PRHDT and FYEKMQ (reference sequence).

The V gene is TRBV30, the J gene TRBJ2-7, with a weak D call TRBD2 (7 bases). The V end was cut by 1 base, the J end by 2 bases, with 12 bases between. Germline CDR1 is GTSNPN and CDR2 is SVGIG (reference sequence). The CDR3 is 14 residues long. CDR3 sequence (DNA): TGTGCCTGGAGTGAGGGGGGGAGGGCCTACGAGCAGTACTTC. It translates to CAWSEGGRAYEQYF.

This chain links TRBV4-1 with TRBJ1-4; 9 nucleotides agree with TRBD1. In germline, CDR1 is MGHRA, CDR2 YSYEKL. The CDR3 contains 17 residues. V was clipped by 2 bases and J by 8 bases; unmatched bases: 12. This CDR3 is CASSQIFGGQGLEKLFF. The CDR3, as DNA: TGCGCCAGCAGCCAAATATTTGGGGGACAGGGATTGGAAAAACTGTTTTTT.

This clone was counted once. The rearrangement joins TRBV7-6 to TRBJ1-1; D remains unclear. V dropped 5 bases and J dropped 0 bases, with 16 bases sitting between them. Germline V lookup: CDR1 SGHVS, CDR2 FNYEAQ. The CDR3 runs 16 residues. In nucleotides, the CDR3 is TGTGCCAGCAGCCCGCGACCCTGGCGGCTGAACACTGAAGCTTTCTTT. Amino acids: CASSPRPWRLNTEAFF.

The rearrangement joins TRBV5-4 to TRBJ2-1; 10 nucleotides match TRBD2. The CDR3 has 15 amino acids. The V and J ends lost 0 bases and 10 bases, in that order; junction bases with no gene match: 7. CDR1 and CDR2 from the germline V gene are SGHNT and YYREEE (reference sequence). The CDR3 sequence is CASSLGGLAADEQFF. CDR3 nucleotide sequence: TGTGCCAGCAGCTTGGGAGGACTAGCGGCAGACGAGCAGTTCTTC.

V and J are TRBV6-6 and TRBJ2-7, with D hard to call. CDR1 is MNHNY, CDR2 SVGAGI, per germline (reference sequence). The CDR3 is 15 residues long. V was shortened by 4 bases and J by 2 bases, with 15 bases between the two germline ends. The CDR3 here is CASSLLIEGAYEQYF. Here the CDR3 DNA reads TGTGCCAGCAGTTTGCTCATCGAAGGAGCCTACGAGCAGTACTTC.